Listed below are T cell receptor beta chains from one sample, sequenced in a study of blood T cell repertoires in COVID-19. The data were produced by immunoSEQ multiplex PCR, yet TCRdb's version contains in-frame clones alone and is incomplete. This sample has around 200,000 clones, with about 82% found just once. Sequences were obtained from PBMCs or T cells enriched from blood (not recorded which). Receptors originate from a man aged 40-49 years with acute COVID-19. CDR3s include the opening cysteine and the closing phenylalanine or tryptophan. D genes are given only for firm matches. The size entry is marked missing in some rows and otherwise reads once, few, many or a size class.

clone_size j_call v_call d_call cdr3_nt cdr3_aa
. TRBJ2-1 TRBV11-3 TRBD2 TGTGCCAGCAGTTCAACCAGGGAGGGTGAGCAGTTCTTC CASSSTREGEQFF
. TRBJ1-1 TRBV28 TRBD1 TGTGCCAGCAGGGGGACAGGGAACACTGAAGCTTTCTTT CASRGTGNTEAFF
. TRBJ1-2 TRBV19 TRBD1 TGTGCCAGTAGCTTCCGGGACAGGGGCCGTTCTAACTATGGCTACACCTTC CASSFRDRGRSNYGYTF
. TRBJ2-1 TRBV19 TRBD2 TGTGCCAGTAGTACCTCCGGGACTAGCGGGGGGGGACCCTACAATGAGCAGTTCTTC CASSTSGTSGGGPYNEQFF
. TRBJ1-2 TRBV7-9 . TGTGCCAGCAGCATAATGACAGACTACACCTTC CASSIMTDYTF
. TRBJ2-1 TRBV6-2/TRBV6-3 . TGTGCCAGCAGTTACTCCAGATACAATGAGCAGTTCTTC CASSYSRYNEQFF
. TRBJ2-7 TRBV7-9 . TGTGCCAGCAGCTTCGGTTACTACGAGCAGTACTTC CASSFGYYEQYF
. TRBJ2-3 TRBV2 TRBD1 TGTGCCAGCAGTATAATAGGACAGGGGGCCACAGATACGCAGTATTTT CASSIIGQGATDTQYF
few TRBJ1-4 TRBV3-1/TRBV3-2 . TGTGCCAGCAGCCAAGCCACGGGAAAACTGTTTTTT CASSQATGKLFF
. TRBJ1-1 TRBV5-1 . TGCGCCAGCAGCTTGGGCACAGGGCCCTGGGGCACTGAAGCTTTCTTT CASSLGTGPWGTEAFF
. TRBJ2-3 TRBV24-1 TRBD2 TGTGCCACCAGTGACCCTAATCTAGCGGGAAGCACAGATACGCAGTATTTT CATSDPNLAGSTDTQYF
. TRBJ1-1 TRBV28 . TGTGCCAGCAGCAACGAGGGAGAAGCTCAAGCTTTCTTT CASSNEGEAQAFF
. TRBJ2-4 TRBV2 TRBD1 TGTGCCAGCAGACCTTTGACAGGGGGCGAAAACATTCAGTACTTC CASRPLTGGENIQYF
. TRBJ2-7 TRBV27 TRBD2 TGTGCCACTCAGGGGACCAGCGGGAGTTGGGAGCAGTACTTC CATQGTSGSWEQYF
. TRBJ2-3 TRBV7-6 TRBD2 TGTGCCAGCAGCTTAGCCATGGGAGCGGGGCCTGGGGATACGCAGTATTTT CASSLAMGAGPGDTQYF
. TRBJ1-2 TRBV28 . TGTGCCAGCAGTTTCCCAGGGGATGGCTACACCTTC CASSFPGDGYTF
. TRBJ2-2 TRBV9 TRBD1 TGTGCCAGCAGCTACGGGACAGGGAGAGAAGCCGGGGAGCTGTTTTTT CASSYGTGREAGELFF
. TRBJ2-1 TRBV30 TRBD2 TGTGCCGGAGACCGGGAGGGCCTCTACAATGAGCAGTTCTTC CAGDREGLYNEQFF
. TRBJ1-5 TRBV2 TRBD1 TGTGCCAGCAGTAGAGAACAGGGGTGGAATCAGCCCCAGCATTTT CASSREQGWNQPQHF
. TRBJ1-1 TRBV7-7 . TGTGCCAGCAGCAGCGCACTCAGCACTGAAGCTTTCTTT CASSSALSTEAFF
medium-sized TRBJ1-4 TRBV15 TRBD1 TGTGCCACCAGCAGGGAGACAGGGCGTAATGAAAAACTGTTTTTT CATSRETGRNEKLFF
. TRBJ1-1 TRBV11-2 . TGTGCCAGCAGCTTAAAACTAACGAGCACTGAAGCTTTCTTT CASSLKLTSTEAFF
. TRBJ1-6 TRBV5-1 TRBD1 TGCGCCAGCAGCATATCCGGGACAGTAAATTCACCCCTCCACTTT CASSISGTVNSPLHF
. TRBJ2-3 TRBV6-2/TRBV6-3 TRBD2 TGTGCCAGCAGTTACCATTCCACTAGCGAGGCCCCCACAGATACGCAGTATTTT CASSYHSTSEAPTDTQYF
. TRBJ2-3 TRBV5-1 TRBD2 TGCGCCAGCAGCTCGCCGGCTAGCGGAAGCACAGATACGCAGTATTTT CASSSPASGSTDTQYF
. TRBJ2-7 TRBV11-2 . TGTGCCAGCAGCTTAACGGTCGAGCAGTACTTC CASSLTVEQYF
. TRBJ2-6 TRBV2 . TGTGCCAGCAGATCTGGCCTCTTCGACTCTGGGGCCAACGTCCTGACTTTC CASRSGLFDSGANVLTF
few TRBJ2-1 TRBV9 TRBD1 TGTGCCAGCAGCAACCGAAAAACCGGGACAGGAGGGGGTGAGCAGTTCTTC CASSNRKTGTGGGEQFF
once TRBJ1-2 TRBV5-8 TRBD1 TGTGCCAGCAGCTTGTTTACGGGACAGGGCGCAGGCTACACCTTC CASSLFTGQGAGYTF
many TRBJ1-5 TRBV2 . TGTGCCAGCGGGAGGGTGAGCAATCAGCCCCAGCATTTT CASGRVSNQPQHF
. TRBJ2-2 TRBV9 TRBD1 TGTGCCAGCAGCGACGGACAGGGCCCGACCGGGGAGCTGTTTTTT CASSDGQGPTGELFF
. TRBJ1-3 TRBV28 TRBD1 TGTGCCAGCAGTGCGGGACAGGCTGGAAACACCATATATTTT CASSAGQAGNTIYF
. TRBJ2-5 TRBV7-9 . TGTGCCAGCAGCTCTGGGGGGATCCAAGAGACCCAGTACTTC CASSSGGIQETQYF
once TRBJ2-2 TRBV30 TRBD1 TGTGCCTGGACCAGACAGGGCACCGGGGAGCTGTTTTTT CAWTRQGTGELFF
once TRBJ2-1 TRBV18 TRBD2 TGTGCCAGCTCCCAGACTAGCCGAGAGCAGTTCTTC CASSQTSREQFF
few TRBJ2-3 TRBV29-1 . TGCAGCGTGTGGGGGGCGGGAGCCGCAGATACGCAGTATTTT CSVWGAGAADTQYF
. TRBJ1-6 TRBV19 . TGTGCCAGCCGGGGAAATTCACCCCTCCACTTT CASRGNSPLHF
. TRBJ2-1 TRBV4-2 TRBD2 TGTGCCAGCAGCCTGGGACTAGCGGGAGTGGATGAGCAGTTCTTC CASSLGLAGVDEQFF
. TRBJ2-2 TRBV10-3 TRBD2 TGTGCCATCACCTCGGGACTAGCGGGAGTACGGACCGGGGAGCTGTTTTTT CAITSGLAGVRTGELFF
. TRBJ2-2 TRBV6-1 . TGTGCCAGCAGTGATAAATACAGGGCGACAGGGGAGCTGTTTTTT CASSDKYRATGELFF
. TRBJ2-2 TRBV5-5 TRBD1 TGTGCCAGCAGATCAACCGGGACAGGGGTGATCGGGGAGCTGTTTTTT CASRSTGTGVIGELFF
. TRBJ1-6 TRBV7-2 . TGTGCCAGCAGCGTAGAATACAGGGTCGGGTCACCCCTCCACTTT CASSVEYRVGSPLHF
. TRBJ2-7 TRBV28 TRBD2 TGTGCCAGCAGTTTACTAGCGGGGGCCTACGAGCAGTACTTC CASSLLAGAYEQYF
. TRBJ1-1 TRBV28 . TGTGCCAGCAGTACAGGATGGTACACTGAAGCTTTCTTT CASSTGWYTEAFF
. TRBJ2-1 TRBV7-3 . TGTGCCAGCAGCCTTGGGCGTGAGCAGTTCTTC CASSLGREQFF
. TRBJ2-7 TRBV29-1 . TGCAGCGTTATCAGGGGAATGGACACCTCATACGAGCAGTACTTC CSVIRGMDTSYEQYF
once TRBJ1-1 TRBV19 TRBD1 TGTGCCAGTAGTGACAGGGGGCCCACTGAAGCTTTCTTT CASSDRGPTEAFF
. TRBJ2-1 TRBV6-5 TRBD2 TGTGCCCTTAAGGAACTAGCGGGAGGTGGGGAGCAGTTCTTC CALKELAGGGEQFF